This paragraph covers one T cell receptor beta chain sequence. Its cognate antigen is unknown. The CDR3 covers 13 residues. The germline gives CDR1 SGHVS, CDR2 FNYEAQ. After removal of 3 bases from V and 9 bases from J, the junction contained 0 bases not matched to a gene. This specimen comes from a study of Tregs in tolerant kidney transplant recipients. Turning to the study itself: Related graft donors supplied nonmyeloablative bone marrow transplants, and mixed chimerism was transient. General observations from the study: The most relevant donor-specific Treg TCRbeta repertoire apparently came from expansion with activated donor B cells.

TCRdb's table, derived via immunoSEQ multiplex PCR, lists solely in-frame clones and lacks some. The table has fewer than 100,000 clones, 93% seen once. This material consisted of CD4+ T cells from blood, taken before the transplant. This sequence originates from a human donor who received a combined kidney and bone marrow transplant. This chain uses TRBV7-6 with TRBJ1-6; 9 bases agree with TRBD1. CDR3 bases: TGTGCCAGCAGCTTGGACAGGGGTTCACCCCTCCACTTT. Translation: CASSLDRGSPLHF.